This entry lists 7 T cell receptor beta chains sequenced from one sample in a study of OX40 agonist ivuxolimab in advanced cancers. Here immunoSEQ multiplex PCR was the method, and the copy in TCRdb shows in-frame clones only, minus some. This sample carries some 70,000 clones, roughly nine tenths of them seen once, and the ten largest clones take about 0.31%. The sample was CD4+ or CD8+ T cells sorted from blood, taken in a trial of the OX40 agonist ivuxolimab. Receptors originate from an adult with an advanced solid tumor such as melanoma, head and neck, liver or kidney cancer.

The V call is TRBV6-1, the J call TRBJ1-1, with D tentatively TRBD1 (6 bases). CDR3 length: 11 residues. The V end was cut by 7 bases, the J end by 6 bases, with 9 bases between. Per germline, CDR1 MNHNS and CDR2 SASEGT. The CDR3 protein is CASTRGAEAFF. The CDR3 region has the DNA TGTGCCAGCACCAGGGGCGCTGAAGCTTTCTTT.

The chain employs TRBV18 and TRBJ1-3; D is uncertain. V was cut by 2 bases and J by 0 bases, with 23 bases left in between. Looked up from germline, CDR1 is KGHSH and CDR2 is LQKENI. CDR3 length: 20 amino acids. CDR3 sequence (DNA): TGTGCCAGCTCACCAAGTCCGTTCTCCGGGGTCGAGTCCTCTGGAAACACCATATATTTT. This codes for CASSPSPFSGVESSGNTIYF.

The genes are TRBV11-2 and TRBJ2-2, with D uncertain. V lost 1 base, J lost 2 bases, and 8 bases lay in between. Germline V gives CDR1 SGHAT, CDR2 FQNNGV. CDR3 length: 15 residues. The CDR3 sequence is CASSLGPRNTGELFF. DNA of the CDR3: TGTGCCAGCAGCTTAGGACCCCGCAACACCGGGGAGCTGTTTTTT.

The chain carries TRBV5-1 and TRBJ1-2; D might be TRBD1 (6 bases). This CDR3 has 14 residues. Trimming removed 4 bases at V and 4 bases at J, with 14 bases between. CDR1 SGHRS and CDR2 YFSETQ come from the germline V gene. CDR3 nucleotides: TGCGCCAGCAGCGACCAGGGGTTGGGCTATGGCTACACCTTC. Translating it yields CASSDQGLGYGYTF.

This sequence joins TRBV5-6 and TRBJ2-7; the D call may be TRBD1 or TRBD2 (6 bases each). The germline CDR1 and CDR2 sequences are SGHDT and YYEEEE. The CDR3 is 13 residues long. The V gene lost 2 bases and the J gene lost 6 bases, with 12 bases spanning the gap. The CDR3 region is CASSFRGPLEQYF. DNA for the CDR3: TGTGCCAGCAGCTTTCGGGGGCCCCTCGAGCAGTACTTC.

The gene calls are TRBV19 and TRBJ2-7; 8 positions match TRBD1. There are 16 residues in the CDR3. Per germline, CDR1 LNHDA and CDR2 SQIVND (reference sequence). The ends lost 3 bases at V and 7 bases at J; junction bases unmatched: 14. CDR3 sequence: CASSISPGTGTDEQYF. CDR3 in DNA: TGTGCCAGTAGTATCTCCCCGGGGACAGGAACCGATGAGCAGTACTTC.

V gene TRBV19 combines with J gene TRBJ1-4; D not certain. V was cut by 6 bases and J by 5 bases, with 10 bases left in between. This CDR3 has 13 residues. Germline values: CDR1 LNHDA, CDR2 SQIVND (reference sequence). The DNA of the CDR3 is TGTGCCAGTAGCCCAACGGGGAATGAAAAACTGTTTTTT. Amino acids: CASSPTGNEKLFF.